Listed below are T cell receptor beta chains from one sample, sequenced in a study of cytomegalovirus exposure and HLA in healthy donors. The assay was immunoSEQ multiplex PCR, and TCRdb's table has in-frame clones only and misses some. The top ten clones hold about 7% of a sample with about 92,000 clones, 60% to 85% of them seen once. The sample was PBMCs. Receptors were obtained from a man in his forties or fifties in good health and CMV-seropositive. Both conserved end residues are part of each CDR3. The D gene is left open where the match is weak. Size is omitted from some rows. Given values are once, few, many or a class for expanded clones.

J: TRBJ1-6; D: -; size: once; V: TRBV30; length: 14; DNA: TGTGCCTGGAGTGCCAGGGTTGGGAATTCACCCCTCCACTTT; CDR3: CAWSARVGNSPLHF
J: TRBJ2-1; D: TRBD2; size: -; V: TRBV19; length: 17; DNA: TGTGCCAGTAGTAAACGGACTAGCGGGGGGAAGTACAATGAGCAGTTCTTC; CDR3: CASSKRTSGGKYNEQFF
J: TRBJ1-4; D: -; size: -; V: TRBV10-3; length: 13; DNA: TGTGCCATGGGCGCGGGCTTAGGTGAAAAACTGTTTTTT; CDR3: CAMGAGLGEKLFF
J: TRBJ2-7; D: -; size: -; V: TRBV7-9; length: 13; DNA: TGTGCCAGCAGCTTCCCCGGGTCCTACGAGCAGTACTTC; CDR3: CASSFPGSYEQYF
J: TRBJ2-3; D: TRBD1; size: few; V: TRBV11-2; length: 16; DNA: TGTGCCAGCAGCTTTCTGGGACAGGGCGGCACAGATACGCAGTATTTT; CDR3: CASSFLGQGGTDTQYF
J: TRBJ2-1; D: -; size: once; V: TRBV4-1; length: 18; DNA: TGCGCCAGCAGCCAAGATCTCGAGGGGGGGGGCATTTACAATGAGCAGTTCTTC; CDR3: CASSQDLEGGGIYNEQFF
J: TRBJ2-7; D: -; size: once; V: TRBV29-1; length: 11; DNA: TGCAGCGGCAGGGGAGTCGACGAGCAGTACTTC; CDR3: CSGRGVDEQYF
J: TRBJ2-1; D: TRBD1; size: -; V: TRBV14; length: 15; DNA: TGTGCCAGCAGCCAGACAGGGGGTTCCTACAATGAGCAGTTCTTC; CDR3: CASSQTGGSYNEQFF
J: TRBJ2-7; D: TRBD1; size: -; V: TRBV19; length: 14; DNA: TGTGCCAGTAGTATAGGTGCAAGGGGGCCCAAAGTGTACTTC; CDR3: CASSIGARGPKVYF
J: TRBJ1-4; D: -; size: -; V: TRBV21-1; length: 16; DNA: TGTGCCAGCAGCAAAATGTGGGGACAGTGGTCCGAAAAACTGTTTTTT; CDR3: CASSKMWGQWSEKLFF
J: TRBJ1-5; D: -; size: -; V: TRBV18; length: 15; DNA: TGTGCCAGCTCACCCCAAGGGGTGGTCAATCAGCCCCAGCATTTT; CDR3: CASSPQGVVNQPQHF
J: TRBJ2-7; D: TRBD1; size: -; V: TRBV6-5; length: 13; DNA: TGTGCCAGCAGTTACCGACAGGGGGGCGAGCAGTACTTC; CDR3: CASSYRQGGEQYF
J: TRBJ1-3; D: TRBD1; size: -; V: TRBV7-2; length: 15; DNA: TGTGCCAGCAGAGCACCGGGACAGGGTCCGTCCACCATATATTTT; CDR3: CASRAPGQGPSTIYF
J: TRBJ1-5; D: TRBD1; size: -; V: TRBV19; length: 18; DNA: TGTGCCAGTAGTAGACCCGGGACAGGGGTTGGTGGCAATCAGCCCCAGCATTTT; CDR3: CASSRPGTGVGGNQPQHF
J: TRBJ2-7; D: TRBD1; size: -; V: TRBV29-1; length: 13; DNA: TGCAGCGTAGGTTCCGGGACAGGGGGCGAGCAGTACTTC; CDR3: CSVGSGTGGEQYF
J: TRBJ2-3; D: TRBD2; size: -; V: TRBV4-3; length: 18; DNA: TGCGCCAGCAGCCAAGATGGTCCCCGTAGCGGGGGACCCAGGACGCAGTATTTT; CDR3: CASSQDGPRSGGPRTQYF
J: TRBJ2-1; D: -; size: -; V: TRBV4-3; length: 15; DNA: TGCGCCAGCAGCCAGGACTTGAGCTCCTACAATGAGCAGTTCTTC; CDR3: CASSQDLSSYNEQFF
J: TRBJ2-7; D: TRBD1; size: -; V: TRBV10-3; length: 14; DNA: TGTGCCATCAGTGACGACAGGGGATCCTACGAGCAGTACTTC; CDR3: CAISDDRGSYEQYF
J: TRBJ2-7; D: -; size: few; V: TRBV5-8; length: 13; DNA: TGTGCCAGCAGCGTCACACAGGGTAATAGGCAGTACTTC; CDR3: CASSVTQGNRQYF
J: TRBJ2-2; D: -; size: -; V: TRBV6-5; length: 12; DNA: TGTGCCAGCAAGCGGAACACCGGGGAGCTGTTTTTT; CDR3: CASKRNTGELFF
J: TRBJ1-5; D: TRBD1; size: -; V: TRBV19; length: 14; DNA: TGTGCCAGTAGTTTGGGGACAGGGAGACAGCCCCAGCATTTT; CDR3: CASSLGTGRQPQHF
J: TRBJ2-1; D: TRBD1; size: -; V: TRBV7-9; length: 15; DNA: TGTGCCAGCAGCTCTACAGGGGGATTGGTCAATGAGCAGTTCTTC; CDR3: CASSSTGGLVNEQFF
J: TRBJ2-7; D: TRBD1; size: -; V: TRBV9; length: 14; DNA: TGTGCCAGCAGCGTACTCGAAGGGGGCGACGAGCAGTACTTC; CDR3: CASSVLEGGDEQYF
J: TRBJ1-2; D: -; size: -; V: TRBV30; length: 13; DNA: TGTGCCGGGGGGGACGGGACTAACTATGGCTACACCTTC; CDR3: CAGGDGTNYGYTF
J: TRBJ2-5; D: TRBD1; size: once; V: TRBV5-1; length: 14; DNA: TGCGCCAGCAGCTTCCGGACAGGGGATGTGACCCAGTACTTC; CDR3: CASSFRTGDVTQYF
J: TRBJ1-2; D: -; size: few; V: TRBV6-1; length: 14; DNA: TGTGCCAGCAGTGGGGAGGGACGGTCCTATGGCTACACCTTC; CDR3: CASSGEGRSYGYTF
J: TRBJ2-1; D: TRBD2; size: -; V: TRBV4-1; length: 17; DNA: TGCGCCAGCAGCCAAGCGGGACTAGCGGGGGGAAGTAATGAGCAGTTCTTC; CDR3: CASSQAGLAGGSNEQFF
J: TRBJ2-2; D: -; size: -; V: TRBV4-3; length: 14; DNA: TGCGCCAGCAGCCAAACTGGGGCCGACGGGGAGCTGTTTTTT; CDR3: CASSQTGADGELFF
J: TRBJ1-2; D: -; size: few; V: TRBV29-1; length: 14; DNA: TGCAGCGTTACCCTGACACAGGGAGACTATGGCTACACCTTC; CDR3: CSVTLTQGDYGYTF
J: TRBJ2-5; D: -; size: -; V: TRBV5-6; length: 13; DNA: TGTGCCAGCAGCTTGAGCCTAGCAGAGACCCAGTACTTC; CDR3: CASSLSLAETQYF
J: TRBJ1-1; D: TRBD1; size: -; V: TRBV5-6; length: 15; DNA: TGTGCCAGCAGCAGACAGGGTCCCATGAACACTGAAGCTTTCTTT; CDR3: CASSRQGPMNTEAFF
J: TRBJ1-6; D: TRBD1; size: -; V: TRBV10-3; length: 13; DNA: TGTGCCATCAGCAGGACAGGGGGATCACCCCTCCACTTT; CDR3: CAISRTGGSPLHF
J: TRBJ1-5; D: -; size: -; V: TRBV6-1; length: 13; DNA: TGTGCCAGCAGTGAAGCATCGGGGCAGCCCCAGCATTTT; CDR3: CASSEASGQPQHF
J: TRBJ2-7; D: -; size: -; V: TRBV5-1; length: 13; DNA: TGCGCCAGCAGGGAGCCGAGCCGCTACGAGCAGTACTTC; CDR3: CASREPSRYEQYF
J: TRBJ1-1; D: -; size: -; V: TRBV27; length: 17; DNA: TGTGCCAGCAGTTCTCTCCACCCTCTAGACAGCGGGAATGAAGCTTTCTTT; CDR3: CASSSLHPLDSGNEAFF
J: TRBJ2-1; D: TRBD1; size: -; V: TRBV27; length: 17; DNA: TGTGCCAGCAGTTTAAAACAGGGGGCGCTTACTGTGAATGAGCAGTTCTTC; CDR3: CASSLKQGALTVNEQFF
J: TRBJ1-3; D: -; size: few; V: TRBV15; length: 16; DNA: TGTGCCACCACCATCCTGCGGCGGGACTCTGGAAACACCATATATTTT; CDR3: CATTILRRDSGNTIYF
J: TRBJ2-4; D: -; size: -; V: TRBV15; length: 14; DNA: TGTGCCACCAGCAGGCCGGTTGCCAAAAACATTCAGTACTTC; CDR3: CATSRPVAKNIQYF
J: TRBJ2-7; D: TRBD1; size: -; V: TRBV4-1; length: 16; DNA: TGCGCCAGCAGCCAGGAGGAGACAGGGGAGTTATACGAGCAGTACTTC; CDR3: CASSQEETGELYEQYF
J: TRBJ1-1; D: -; size: few; V: TRBV6-6; length: 10; DNA: TGTGCCAGCAGCAGGGGAGAAGCTTTCTTT; CDR3: CASSRGEAFF
J: TRBJ1-6; D: TRBD1; size: -; V: TRBV5-8; length: 15; DNA: TGTGCCAGCAGCTTCGACAGGGGGATCGATTCACCCCTCCACTTT; CDR3: CASSFDRGIDSPLHF
J: TRBJ1-4; D: -; size: -; V: TRBV5-6; length: 15; DNA: TGTGCCAGCAGCTTGGTGGAGTCGGGAGGTGAAAAACTGTTTTTT; CDR3: CASSLVESGGEKLFF
J: TRBJ2-6; D: TRBD1; size: few; V: TRBV28; length: 16; DNA: TGTGCCAGCAGCCTTGGACAGGGGGCTGGGGCCAACGTCCTGACTTTC; CDR3: CASSLGQGAGANVLTF
J: TRBJ1-1; D: TRBD1; size: few; V: TRBV4-3; length: 14; DNA: TGCGCCAGCAGCCAGGTGACAGGGGGAAATAGAGCTTTCTTT; CDR3: CASSQVTGGNRAFF
J: TRBJ1-6; D: TRBD1; size: -; V: TRBV30; length: 16; DNA: TGTGCCTGGAGTGGGGGACAGAACTCCTATAATTCACCCCTCCACTTT; CDR3: CAWSGGQNSYNSPLHF
J: TRBJ1-1; D: TRBD1; size: -; V: TRBV6-5; length: 15; DNA: TGTGCCAGCAGTGGCCGGACAGGGGGGGGCACTGAAGCTTTCTTT; CDR3: CASSGRTGGGTEAFF
J: TRBJ2-7; D: -; size: -; V: TRBV7-8; length: 15; DNA: TGTGCCAGCAGCTTGGGAGGGACAGGTCCCTACGAGCAGTACTTC; CDR3: CASSLGGTGPYEQYF
J: TRBJ1-2; D: TRBD1; size: few; V: TRBV28; length: 14; DNA: TGTGCCAGCAGCCCAGGGGGCTCAGGTTATGGCTACACCTTC; CDR3: CASSPGGSGYGYTF
J: TRBJ1-1; D: -; size: few; V: TRBV6-1; length: 13; DNA: TGTGCCAGCAGTGGGGGCCGGGTCACTGAAGCTTTCTTT; CDR3: CASSGGRVTEAFF
J: TRBJ2-5; D: TRBD2; size: -; V: TRBV6-5; length: 15; DNA: TGTGCCAGCAGCCCTAGCGGGAACCGTCAAGAGACCCAGTACTTC; CDR3: CASSPSGNRQETQYF
J: TRBJ1-2; D: -; size: -; V: TRBV6-5; length: 14; DNA: TGTGCCAGCAGTGCAACAGGGAATATTGGTGGCTACACCTTC; CDR3: CASSATGNIGGYTF
J: TRBJ2-7; D: TRBD2; size: -; V: TRBV2; length: 15; DNA: TGTGCCAGCAGTGAAAGTAGCGGGGTAGCCTACGAGCAGTACTTC; CDR3: CASSESSGVAYEQYF